Listed below are T cell receptor beta chains from one sample, sequenced in a study of blood T cell repertoires in COVID-19. Some clones are missing from TCRdb's copy, which holds only in-frame ones; the method was immunoSEQ multiplex PCR. The sample lists roughly 200,000 clones, approximately 80% occurring once. Sequenced: PBMCs or T cells enriched from blood (not recorded which). Every receptor here comes from a man aged 35-49 years who had recovered from COVID-19. The CDR3 runs from the conserved cysteine through the conserved F or W.

V gene	J gene	CDR3 protein
TRBV7-9	TRBJ1-4	CASSAGTAPNEKLFF
TRBV28	TRBJ1-5	CASRMGGANTQHF
TRBV9	TRBJ1-1	CASSPLGGNTEAFF
TRBV7-9	TRBJ2-3	CASSLTGFEADTQYF
TRBV18	TRBJ1-1	CASSPNAGGNTEAFF
TRBV6-2/TRBV6-3	TRBJ1-5	CASSRDSSNQPQHF
TRBV7-3	TRBJ1-6	CASSLTTQVPLHF
TRBV11-2	TRBJ2-6	CASSLLSSGANVLTF
TRBV28	TRBJ2-7	CASSSSGGDRPGEQYF
TRBV14	TRBJ1-1	CASSLNGEWKAFF
TRBV10-3	TRBJ1-1	CAISGTGGVNTEAFF
TRBV19	TRBJ2-3	CASSIGARGGRDTQYF
TRBV30	TRBJ1-2	CAWSHHPVITF
TRBV5-1	TRBJ2-5	CASSLISGRDPETQYF
TRBV4-1	TRBJ2-3	CASSQEASGMEDTQYF
TRBV6-2/TRBV6-3	TRBJ2-2	CASSRADRATGELFF
TRBV7-2	TRBJ1-5	CASSSPGQGGQPQHF
TRBV10-3	TRBJ1-2	CAISVQGISYGYTF
TRBV27	TRBJ1-6	CASRPGGSGSYNSPLHF
TRBV10-1	TRBJ2-7	CASSDLHRTGSLDEQYF
TRBV6-6	TRBJ1-4	CASSYPQGASEKLFF
TRBV7-9	TRBJ2-7	CASSLAEGQKVYEQYF
TRBV19	TRBJ2-3	CASSIGGAGGTDTQYF
TRBV27	TRBJ2-2	CASSLPRSTGGGGTGELFF
TRBV25-1	TRBJ1-2	CASSQRDRGRNGYTF
TRBV3-1/TRBV3-2	TRBJ1-2	CASSQAIDRGNYGYTF
TRBV30	TRBJ1-1	CAWSLTGQGLPAFF
TRBV5-1	TRBJ2-1	CASSLAGGRLWNEQFF
TRBV7-2	TRBJ1-3	CASSLVPDREAGNTIYF
TRBV7-2	TRBJ2-5	CASSPGLSQETQYF
TRBV7-8	TRBJ2-1	CASSSVGASYNEQFF
TRBV2	TRBJ1-3	CASSAGQRNTIYF
TRBV6-2/TRBV6-3	TRBJ2-3	CASSPLANTDTQYF
TRBV24-1	TRBJ2-3	CATSLGQITDTQYF
TRBV3-1/TRBV3-2	TRBJ1-5	CASSQDAENQPQHF
TRBV5-1	TRBJ1-2	CASSYSGTGVIGYTF
TRBV7-9	TRBJ2-5	CASSLAGGGETQYF
TRBV6-5	TRBJ2-1	CASGGVAVYNEQFF
TRBV4-3	TRBJ2-3	CASSQTRGDTQYF
TRBV7-2	TRBJ2-7	CASSSAFTAYEQYF
TRBV6-5	TRBJ1-2	CASSGGDSYGYTF
TRBV5-1	TRBJ2-2	CASSLWTENTGELFF
TRBV9	TRBJ2-5	CASSARAGTVGTQYF
TRBV28	TRBJ1-4	CASSLSGFDEKLFF
TRBV28	TRBJ1-1	CASSGAGTGNTEAFF
TRBV7-2	TRBJ2-7	CASSLGGLSSYEQYF
TRBV2	TRBJ2-1	CASALETSNEQFF
TRBV6-5	TRBJ1-2	CASSYLKTGSNGYTF
TRBV5-1	TRBJ1-4	CASSSGQGEKLFF
TRBV28	TRBJ2-1	CASSLSHRNEQFF
TRBV19	TRBJ2-3	CASSGTSGTDTQYF
TRBV13	TRBJ2-1	CASSGTEPTTSYNEQFF